These 3 T cell receptor beta chains were all obtained from the same sample, sequenced in a study of blood T cell repertoires in COVID-19. The repertoire was sequenced with immunoSEQ multiplex PCR; TCRdb's copy has only in-frame clones and lacks some. The sample yields about 170,000 clones, about 86% seen once. The sample consisted of peripheral blood. The receptors derive from a woman of 80 years or more in a cohort sampled during active or convalescent COVID-19.

The genes are TRBV11-3 and TRBJ2-3; D gene ambiguous. The CDR3 extends over 20 amino acids. Trimming stripped 0 bases from V and 2 bases from J, with 24 bases between. Germline CDR1 is SGHNT and CDR2 is YENEEA. CDR3 residues: CASSLDTINRGISHTDTQYF. The CDR3 DNA is TGTGCCAGCAGCTTAGACACCATCAACCGAGGTATCAGCCACACAGATACGCAGTATTTT.

This clone appeared a single time. This chain uses TRBV12-3 or TRBV12-4 with TRBJ2-7; no clear D. CDR3 size: 11 residues. V was pared by 3 bases and J by 5 bases, with 5 bases between. Written as DNA, the CDR3 is TGTGCCAGCAGTTTTGAGGACGAGCAGTACTTC. This sequence encodes CASSFEDEQYF.

The gene calls are TRBV5-6 and TRBJ2-3, with TRBD1 matching 10 bases. The germline gives CDR1 SGHDT, CDR2 YYEEEE. The CDR3 is 14 amino acids. V lost 3 bases and J lost 5; bases outside the gene matches: 3. The CDR3 protein is CASSWDRGRDTQYF. The DNA for the CDR3 is TGTGCCAGCAGCTGGGACAGGGGAAGAGATACGCAGTATTTT. Together with reference TRBV5-6 and TRBJ2-3, the CDR3 gives the full variable domain: DAGVTQSPTHLIKTRGQQVTLRCSPKSGHDTVSWYQQALGQGPQFIFQYYEEEERQRGNFPDRFSGHQFPNYSSELNVNALLLGDSALYLCASSWDRGRDTQYFGPGTRLTVL.